One and the same sample provided the 2 T cell receptor beta chains below, sequenced in a study of human T cells and chemical hapten exposure. Sample time point: patch test 1, 2 weeks after DPC sensitization. Treatment of the sample: therapeutic diphenylcyclopropenone sensitization with weekly scalp DPC. TCRdb reanalysed the RACE reads using MiXCR and keeps one entry per CDR3 protein. The table shows 85,000 to 100,000 distinct CDR3 sequences, with 9.5% to 15% occurring only once. Sample: whole blood, taken in connection with sensitization to the hapten diphenylcyclopropenone (DPC). The receptors derive from a woman aged 40 to 50 with alopecia areata. Some clones in this sample may be carry-over from other donors' samples.

The CDR3 here is CASSQAGTHTGELFF. The CDR3 DNA follows: TGTGCCAGCAGCCAGGCCGGGACACACACCGGGGAGCTGTTTTTT. The genes are TRBV3-1 and TRBJ2-2, with D perhaps matching TRBD1 (6 bases). The V gene's germline CDR1 is LGHDT and CDR2 YNNKEL (reference sequence). Trimming shortened V by 3 bases and J by 3 bases, and 11 bases separated the two germline ends. The CDR3 runs 15 residues.

The chain couples TRBV28 to TRBJ2-4; 7 bases agree with TRBD1. This CDR3 is built from 12 residues. Germline loops: CDR1 MDHEN, CDR2 SYDVKM. The trim removed 1 base at V and 11 bases at J, leaving 2 bases unmatched. The CDR3 region has the DNA TGTGCCAGCAGTTTATTAACAGGGGTTCAGTACTTC. As protein: CASSLLTGVQYF.